The rows below give T cell receptor beta chains drawn from one sample of a study of T cells in Graves' hyperthyroidism and ophthalmopathy. TCRdb re-derived calls from the multiplex PCR reads in MiXCR, one entry per CDR3 protein. The sample has around 620,000 distinct CDR3 sequences, 46% seen once. The source material was peripheral blood or thyroid tissue (not recorded which). These receptors came from an adult woman with Graves' disease, either hyperthyroidism or ophthalmopathy (not recorded which). The CDR3 runs from the conserved cysteine through the conserved F or W. The D gene is left open where the match is weak. Size tells how often a clone was seen (once, few, many) or the class of an expanded clone, and some rows leave it out.

abundance: .
v_gene: TRBV20-1
j_gene: TRBJ1-1
d_gene: TRBD1
CDR3aa: CSARDEGRGQETEAFF
CDR3nt: TGCAGTGCTAGAGATGAGGGCAGGGGGCAAGAAACTGAAGCTTTCTTT

abundance: many
v_gene: TRBV28
j_gene: TRBJ2-7
d_gene: .
CDR3aa: CASTPRLTGPYEQYF
CDR3nt: TGTGCCAGCACCCCTCGTTTGACTGGACCCTACGAGCAGTACTTC

abundance: few
v_gene: TRBV10-3
j_gene: TRBJ1-5
d_gene: .
CDR3aa: CAISESRQPQHF
CDR3nt: TGTGCCATCAGTGAGTCACGGCAGCCCCAGCATTTT

abundance: .
v_gene: TRBV3-1
j_gene: TRBJ1-5
d_gene: .
CDR3aa: CASSQGELSQPQHF
CDR3nt: TGTGCCAGCAGCCAAGGAGAGTTAAGTCAGCCCCAGCATTTT

abundance: .
v_gene: TRBV6-1
j_gene: TRBJ2-7
d_gene: TRBD1
CDR3aa: CASSVPGQHYEQYF
CDR3nt: TGTGCCAGCAGTGTCCCGGGACAGCACTACGAGCAGTACTTC

abundance: few
v_gene: TRBV6-5
j_gene: TRBJ1-2
d_gene: .
CDR3aa: CASSQDQGYGYTF
CDR3nt: TGTGCCAGCAGTCAGGACCAGGGGTATGGCTACACCTTC

abundance: many
v_gene: TRBV11-3
j_gene: TRBJ1-5
d_gene: .
CDR3aa: CASSFFARGGQPQHF
CDR3nt: TGTGCCAGCAGCTTCTTCGCCAGGGGTGGTCAGCCCCAGCATTTT

abundance: many
v_gene: TRBV12-3/TRBV12-4
j_gene: TRBJ1-2
d_gene: .
CDR3aa: CASSFGQGIYGYTF
CDR3nt: TGTGCCAGCAGTTTTGGGCAGGGAATCTATGGCTACACCTTC

abundance: many
v_gene: TRBV6-5
j_gene: TRBJ2-2
d_gene: TRBD2
CDR3aa: CASSISGRFTGELFF
CDR3nt: TGTGCCAGCAGTATTAGCGGGAGGTTCACCGGGGAGCTGTTTTTT

abundance: many
v_gene: TRBV12-3/TRBV12-4
j_gene: TRBJ2-5
d_gene: TRBD1
CDR3aa: CASSWATGKQGTQYF
CDR3nt: TGTGCCAGCAGTTGGGCGACAGGGAAGCAGGGGACCCAGTACTTC

abundance: few
v_gene: TRBV7-6
j_gene: TRBJ2-5
d_gene: TRBD1
CDR3aa: CASSKGTGDGETQYF
CDR3nt: TGTGCCAGCAGCAAAGGGACAGGGGATGGTGAGACCCAGTACTTC

abundance: many
v_gene: TRBV6-1
j_gene: TRBJ2-2
d_gene: TRBD1
CDR3aa: CASSEATGGRTGELFF
CDR3nt: TGTGCCAGCAGTGAAGCGACAGGGGGCCGAACCGGGGAGCTGTTTTTT

abundance: many
v_gene: TRBV19
j_gene: TRBJ1-5
d_gene: TRBD1
CDR3aa: CASSGDRGLNQPQHF
CDR3nt: TGTGCCAGTAGTGGGGACAGGGGCCTCAATCAGCCCCAGCATTTT

abundance: .
v_gene: TRBV10-3
j_gene: TRBJ1-2
d_gene: .
CDR3aa: CAISESRGDSYGYTF
CDR3nt: TGTGCCATCAGTGAGTCCCGGGGAGACAGCTATGGCTACACCTTC

abundance: few
v_gene: TRBV5-1
j_gene: TRBJ1-6
d_gene: .
CDR3aa: CASSFGQTNSPLHF
CDR3nt: TGCGCCAGCAGCTTTGGACAGACCAATTCACCCCTCCACTTT

abundance: many
v_gene: TRBV5-1
j_gene: TRBJ1-1
d_gene: .
CDR3aa: CASSLVGPSLTEAFF
CDR3nt: TGCGCCAGCAGCTTGGTGGGACCGTCACTCACTGAAGCTTTCTTT

abundance: .
v_gene: TRBV7-9
j_gene: TRBJ2-5
d_gene: .
CDR3aa: CASSLALETQYF
CDR3nt: TGTGCCAGCAGCTTAGCGCTAGAGACCCAGTACTTC

abundance: many
v_gene: TRBV5-1
j_gene: TRBJ2-2
d_gene: .
CDR3aa: CASSLAAVTGELFF
CDR3nt: TGCGCCAGCAGCTTGGCGGCTGTCACCGGGGAGCTGTTTTTT

abundance: many
v_gene: TRBV5-1
j_gene: TRBJ1-1
d_gene: .
CDR3aa: CASSLGPGRRNTEAFF
CDR3nt: TGCGCCAGCAGCTTGGGCCCTGGACGGAGGAACACTGAAGCTTTCTTT

abundance: .
v_gene: TRBV15
j_gene: TRBJ1-1
d_gene: TRBD1
CDR3aa: CAASSMDRDTEAFF
CDR3nt: TGTGCCGCCAGCAGCATGGACAGGGACACTGAAGCTTTCTTT

abundance: .
v_gene: TRBV5-1
j_gene: TRBJ1-1
d_gene: .
CDR3aa: CASSSTTFGGGGTEAFF
CDR3nt: TGCGCCAGCAGCTCAACTACCTTCGGGGGCGGCGGCACTGAAGCTTTCTTT

abundance: many
v_gene: TRBV4-1
j_gene: TRBJ2-7
d_gene: TRBD1
CDR3aa: CASSHHWTGAEQYF
CDR3nt: TGCGCCAGCAGCCACCATTGGACAGGGGCCGAGCAGTACTTC

abundance: few
v_gene: TRBV28
j_gene: TRBJ1-1
d_gene: .
CDR3aa: CASSFGPSAEAFF
CDR3nt: TGTGCCAGCAGTTTTGGCCCCTCCGCTGAAGCTTTCTTT

abundance: many
v_gene: TRBV6-5
j_gene: TRBJ2-2
d_gene: .
CDR3aa: CASTDGVAAGELFF
CDR3nt: TGTGCCAGCACCGACGGAGTTGCAGCCGGGGAGCTGTTTTTT

abundance: many
v_gene: TRBV10-3
j_gene: TRBJ2-5
d_gene: .
CDR3aa: CAISDRNPLAPYQETQYF
CDR3nt: TGTGCCATCAGTGATAGGAACCCATTAGCGCCGTACCAAGAGACCCAGTACTTC

abundance: few
v_gene: TRBV18
j_gene: TRBJ1-1
d_gene: .
CDR3aa: CASSPTRPELTEAFF
CDR3nt: TGTGCCAGCTCACCAACGCGTCCCGAACTCACTGAAGCTTTCTTT

abundance: .
v_gene: TRBV19
j_gene: TRBJ1-5
d_gene: .
CDR3aa: CASSIRPSNQPQHF
CDR3nt: TGTGCCAGTAGTATTAGGCCCAGCAATCAGCCCCAGCATTTT

abundance: .
v_gene: TRBV27
j_gene: TRBJ2-7
d_gene: .
CDR3aa: CASSSADRVYYEEYF
CDR3nt: TGTGCCAGCAGTTCTGCGGACAGAGTTTACTACGAGGAGTACTTC

abundance: few
v_gene: TRBV29-1
j_gene: TRBJ1-1
d_gene: .
CDR3aa: CSVVYGANEAFF
CDR3nt: TGCAGCGTAGTATACGGGGCCAATGAAGCTTTCTTT

abundance: many
v_gene: TRBV5-1
j_gene: TRBJ1-4
d_gene: .
CDR3aa: CASSLEGGPNEKLFF
CDR3nt: TGCGCCAGCAGCTTGGAGGGGGGTCCCAATGAAAAACTGTTTTTT

abundance: many
v_gene: TRBV28
j_gene: TRBJ1-5
d_gene: .
CDR3aa: CASSYRQGNQPQHF
CDR3nt: TGTGCCAGCAGCTACAGACAGGGCAATCAGCCCCAGCATTTT

abundance: many
v_gene: TRBV9
j_gene: TRBJ2-7
d_gene: TRBD2
CDR3aa: CASSVGGAGEAYEQYF
CDR3nt: TGTGCCAGCAGCGTAGGGGGAGCGGGAGAGGCGTACGAGCAGTACTTC

abundance: .
v_gene: TRBV7-9
j_gene: TRBJ2-7
d_gene: TRBD1
CDR3aa: CASSQDRGREQYF
CDR3nt: TGTGCCAGCAGCCAAGACAGGGGTCGGGAGCAGTACTTC

abundance: many
v_gene: TRBV29-1
j_gene: TRBJ2-7
d_gene: TRBD1
CDR3aa: CSARRGTGVIEQYF
CDR3nt: TGCAGCGCCCGGCGGGGGACAGGGGTTATCGAGCAGTACTTC

abundance: many
v_gene: TRBV28
j_gene: TRBJ1-2
d_gene: .
CDR3aa: CASSPSQGTYGYTF
CDR3nt: TGTGCCAGCAGTCCAAGCCAGGGGACCTATGGCTACACCTTC

abundance: .
v_gene: TRBV25-1
j_gene: TRBJ1-1
d_gene: .
CDR3aa: CARDQRRIHTEAFF
CDR3nt: TGTGCTAGAGATCAGAGGCGGATTCACACTGAAGCTTTCTTT

abundance: .
v_gene: TRBV7-3
j_gene: TRBJ2-6
d_gene: TRBD1
CDR3aa: CASSLTGGAGANVLTF
CDR3nt: TGTGCCAGCAGCTTAACAGGGGGCGCTGGGGCCAACGTCCTGACTTTC

abundance: .
v_gene: TRBV10-3
j_gene: TRBJ2-3
d_gene: .
CDR3aa: CAISGSSGTVVGDTQYF
CDR3nt: TGTGCCATCAGTGGGTCCTCCGGGACGGTGGTTGGAGATACGCAGTATTTT

abundance: many
v_gene: TRBV25-1
j_gene: TRBJ1-1
d_gene: .
CDR3aa: CASVEQGSGIPEAFF
CDR3nt: TGTGCCAGCGTAGAACAAGGGTCAGGGATACCTGAAGCTTTCTTT

abundance: .
v_gene: TRBV7-8
j_gene: TRBJ1-1
d_gene: .
CDR3aa: CASSADERVNTEAFF
CDR3nt: TGTGCCAGCAGCGCCGATGAACGGGTCAACACTGAAGCTTTCTTT

abundance: many
v_gene: TRBV6-5
j_gene: TRBJ1-2
d_gene: .
CDR3aa: CASSYVGSGYTF
CDR3nt: TGTGCCAGCAGTTACGTCGGAAGTGGCTACACCTTC